The clone carrying this T cell receptor beta chain has more than one count but fewer than ten. Germline V CDR1 and CDR2: SGHTA, FQGTGA. This CDR3 has 14 residues. J was trimmed by 6 bases and V by 2 bases; bases with no gene match: 4. This sample is drawn from a study of beta chain features in type 1 diabetes. Reverse transcribing all isolated RNA meant expressed TCRB transcripts were sequenced. The data were produced by immunoSEQ multiplex PCR, yet TCRdb's version contains in-frame clones alone and is incomplete. The table shows some 500,000 clones, with about an eighth occurring only once. The sequencing input was naive CD4+ T cells from blood. The chain couples TRBV7-3 to TRBJ2-7; 10 positions match TRBD2. The TCR originated in a woman aged 18-29 years in good health. CDR3 DNA: TGTGCCAGCAGCTTACTAGCGGGAGTTACCGAGCAGTACTTC. This sequence encodes CASSLLAGVTEQYF.